This T cell receptor beta chain is from a study of CD8 T cells in Susac syndrome (dated by TCRdb to 2018 to 2020). Looking at the study overall: The study used repertoire sequencing to test whether antigen drove CD8+ T cell activation and differentiation in Susac syndrome. The study compared CD8+ T cell repertoire clonality among about a dozen healthy donors, around 14 Susac syndrome patients and fewer than 19 multiple sclerosis patients. Overall study outcomes, separate from this receptor: The study acknowledged that relatively few individuals were included in the TCR sequencing and HLA analysis.

RNA was extracted with the RNeasy kit and roughly 0.5 to 1 ug was reverse transcribed using random hexamers. The immunoSEQ multiplex PCR assay, which covers 54 Vbeta and 13 Jbeta segments, was used to amplify TCR beta CDR3 regions. PCR amplification bias was corrected using a synthetic template baseline for primer optimization and computational correction. The published analysis was carried out like this. Reads were annotated to V, D and J genes according to IMGT and were analyzed with immunoSEQ Analyzer, with only productive sequences retained. Clonality was computed as one minus Shannon entropy normalized by log2 of the number of productive unique sequences. For each patient and control, public and private clones were evaluated within the 100 most prevalent clones. Susac-specific clones were defined as absent from healthy and MS cohorts, 1052 published viral clones and other ImmuneACCESS disease sequences. Clones were called with MiXCR by TCRdb after fastp trimmed the public reads at Q25, and only in-frame beta chains were retained. Each CDR3 protein gets just one entry, which takes the most common genes and DNA from the rows behind it. The V and J calls were determined by TCRdb, not by the authors. A total of about 280,000 distinct CDR3 sequences appear in this sample, about 85% of them only once. About 0.11% of the sample belongs to the ten largest clones.

Peripheral blood CD8+ and CD4+ T cells from healthy donors, Susac syndrome patients and multiple sclerosis patients were profiled by high-throughput TCR beta sequencing. The multiple sclerosis controls were treatment-naive patients who had stable or active relapsing-remitting disease and met the revised McDonald criteria. Bulk CD8+ and CD4+ T cells were purified by magnetic negative isolation, while CD8+ TEMRA cells were enriched using FACS. Blood was drawn into EDTA tubes, processed within 24 hours, and PBMCs were isolated by density gradient centrifugation. PBMCs intended for TCR sequencing were frozen in liquid nitrogen and were later thawed in a 37 degrees C water bath. A purity of at least 90% was achieved for sorted or isolated CD4+, CD8+ and CD8+ TEMRA cells. The CDR3, cysteine through phenylalanine, is 15 amino acids long. Only CDR3 DNA is held: 45 bases, read in frame from base 1. The germline V gene encodes CDR1 SEHNR and CDR2 FQNEAQ (reference sequence). Trimming accounts for 7 bases at V and 4 bases at J, while the number of junction bases matched to no gene is 8.

On this clonotype itself: Its antigen is still unknown. Base qualities were left out, and no much larger clone turns up one base away.

The sample consisted of CD8+ T cells from PBMCs. The TCR originated in a human donor with multiple sclerosis. Recombination linked TRBV7-9 to TRBJ2-1, with 9 middle bases fitting TRBD2. The DNA reads TGTGCCAGCAACGATGCAGCGGGAGGTTACAATGAGCAGTTCTTC. It codes for CASNDAAGGYNEQFF.